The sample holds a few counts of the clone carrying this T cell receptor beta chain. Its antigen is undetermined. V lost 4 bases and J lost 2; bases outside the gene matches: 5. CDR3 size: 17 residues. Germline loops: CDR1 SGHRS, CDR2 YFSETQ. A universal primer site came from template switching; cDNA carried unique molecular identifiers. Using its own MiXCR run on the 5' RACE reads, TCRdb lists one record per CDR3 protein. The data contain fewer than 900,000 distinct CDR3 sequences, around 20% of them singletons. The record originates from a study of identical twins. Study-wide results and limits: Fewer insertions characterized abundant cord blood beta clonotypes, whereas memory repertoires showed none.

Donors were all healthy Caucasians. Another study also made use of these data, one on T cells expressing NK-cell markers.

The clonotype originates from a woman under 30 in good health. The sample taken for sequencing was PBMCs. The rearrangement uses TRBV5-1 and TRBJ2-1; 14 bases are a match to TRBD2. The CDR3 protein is CASSVPGLAGAYNEQFF. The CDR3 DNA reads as TGCGCCAGCAGCGTACCGGGACTAGCGGGGGCCTACAATGAGCAGTTCTTC.